This T cell receptor (beta chain) is from a study of identical twins (dated by TCRdb to about 2016). General notes on the study: TCR alpha and beta repertoires from monozygotic twins, unrelated adults of various ages and cord blood were deep-sequenced to test whether fetal clonotypes persist. Replicate twin experiments were performed at different times using different library preparation protocols to rule out contamination. Study-level results and caveats: Because the same donors could not be followed over many years, conclusions were based on cross-sectional statistical analysis. Compared with coincidental sharing between unrelated individuals, an excess of low generation-probability sequences was observed among out-of-frame TCR alpha sequences shared between twins. Zero-insertion analyses could be partly confounded by invariant T cells such as MAIT and iNKT, although diverse VJ usage argued against such confounding for most clonotypes. Abundant cord blood beta clonotypes had fewer insertions, young adult naive repertoires showed a similar but weaker trend, and memory repertoires showed no such trend. Excess twin sharing in beta out-of-frame sequences was weaker because fewer shared sequences lowered the signal-to-noise ratio. In monozygotic twins, recombination models systematically underestimated out-of-frame TCR alpha sharing, but the models matched the sharing seen between unrelated individuals.

Libraries were prepared through 5' RACE. The sequencer listed for this sample is Illumina HiSeq 2000. Template switching introduced a universal primer binding site; the final cDNA contained a unique molecular identifier, enabling accurate counting of TCR cDNA molecules. First-strand cDNA for TCR alpha and beta chains was synthesized from specific primers in the conserved constant-segment region. To control for contamination, every cDNA library was double barcoded, receiving both a SMART-Mk sample barcode and Illumina barcodes. TruSeq adapter sequences and Illumina sample barcodes were added in two successive PCR steps. Sequencing of the TCR alpha and beta cDNA libraries was done on the Illumina HiSeq platform using custom primers. From the authors' description of their analysis: Unique molecular identifiers were extracted from raw reads with MiGEC, and CDR3 positions were determined with MiXCR. Recombination models were inferred per individual with the repgenHMM and IGoR tools using an EM algorithm. The analysis of shared clonotypes was done with the tcR package in R, with sharing normalized by the product of cloneset sizes. Out-of-frame nonproductive sequences were analyzed to study raw recombination free of thymic and clonal selection effects. Starting from the raw public reads, TCRdb applied fastp trimming at Q25, assembled clones with MiXCR and retained in-frame beta chains. Rows with a matching CDR3 protein are joined into one entry that keeps the most common DNA and genes. TCRdb assigned the V and J calls; the authors' analysis was not used. For this sample the table gives about 810,000 distinct CDR3 sequences, of which 9% to 15% were detected only once. The leading ten clones occupy around 1.5% of the sample.

This clonotype has ten or more counts. It lacks a known antigen. No qualities accompany the bases; no much larger clone lies one base away. V ends up 4 bases short and J 1 base short, with an unmatched junction base count of 7. From cysteine to phenylalanine, the CDR3 is 15 amino acids long. Only the CDR3 portion is preserved as DNA: 45 bases, with reading frame beginning at the first base. As encoded in the germline V gene, CDR1 is SGHRS while CDR2 is YFSETQ. Every donor was a healthy Caucasian. The twin cohort consisted of three pairs of female monozygotic twins, all aged roughly 18 to 30 years. The RNA used for TCR libraries was isolated from peripheral blood mononuclear cells. These data also formed part of another study, on yellow fever vaccine responses in identical twins. Per that second paper: The authors reported that the T cell response to vaccination in identical twins appeared partly convergent and partly personalized. The study precisely tracked vaccine-responding T cell clones in identical twins.

The sequenced sample was PBMCs. The receptor was derived from a woman aged 18-30 years in good health. The chain couples TRBV5-1 to TRBJ1-1; TRBD1 aligns with 7 central bases. The DNA sequence is TGCGCCAGCAGCAGGGGGGGACAGCAGAACACTGAAGCTTTCTTT. It is translated as CASSRGGQQNTEAFF.